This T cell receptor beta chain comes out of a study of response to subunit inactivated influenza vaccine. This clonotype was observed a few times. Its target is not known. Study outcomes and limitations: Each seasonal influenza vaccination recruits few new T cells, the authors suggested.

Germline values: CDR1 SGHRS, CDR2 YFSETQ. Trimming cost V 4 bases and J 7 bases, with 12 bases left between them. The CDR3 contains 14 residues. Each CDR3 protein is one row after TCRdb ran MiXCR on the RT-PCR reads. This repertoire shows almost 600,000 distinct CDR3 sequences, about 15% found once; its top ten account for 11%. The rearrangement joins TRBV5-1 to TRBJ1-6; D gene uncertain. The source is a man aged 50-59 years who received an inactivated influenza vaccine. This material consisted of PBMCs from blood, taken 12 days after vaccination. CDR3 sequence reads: CASSIEQTNSPLHF. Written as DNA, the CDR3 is TGCGCCAGCAGCATCGAACAGACGAATTCACCCCTCCACTTT.